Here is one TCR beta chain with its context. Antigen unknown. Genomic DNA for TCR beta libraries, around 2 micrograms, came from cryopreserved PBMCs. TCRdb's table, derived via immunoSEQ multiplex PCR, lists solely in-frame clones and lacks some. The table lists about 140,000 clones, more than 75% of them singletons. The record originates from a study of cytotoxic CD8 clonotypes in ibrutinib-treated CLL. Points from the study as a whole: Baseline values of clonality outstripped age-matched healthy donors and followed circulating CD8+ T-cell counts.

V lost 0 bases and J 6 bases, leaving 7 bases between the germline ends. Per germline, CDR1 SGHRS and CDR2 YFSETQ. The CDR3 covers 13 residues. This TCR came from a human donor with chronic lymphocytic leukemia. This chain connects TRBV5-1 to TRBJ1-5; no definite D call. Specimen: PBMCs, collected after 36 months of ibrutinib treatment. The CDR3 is CASSLAEGQPQHF. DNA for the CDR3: TGCGCCAGCAGCTTGGCGGAGGGTCAGCCCCAGCATTTT.